Shown below are 11 T cell receptor beta chains from a single sample sequenced in a study of cytomegalovirus exposure and HLA in healthy donors. Primers included in the PCR were 60 Vbeta and 13 Jbeta primers. Only in-frame clones appear in the TCRdb table, and some are missing; sequencing was by immunoSEQ multiplex PCR. The table shows 90,000 to 150,000 clones, with about 75% occurring only once. Specimen: PBMCs. The origin of the receptors is a middle-aged woman in good health and CMV-seropositive.

The chain joins TRBV2 to TRBJ1-5; TRBD1 is a possible D gene (5 bases). Germline V gives CDR1 SNHLY, CDR2 FYNNEI. CDR3 length equals 15 residues. The V gene lost 8 bases and the J gene lost 0 bases, with 14 bases spanning the gap. The CDR3 DNA reads as TGTGCCAGCCAGTCTGGGGCCTATAGCAATCAGCCCCAGCATTTT. It encodes CASQSGAYSNQPQHF.

This clone was counted between two and nine times. This chain uses TRBV25-1 with TRBJ2-1; 11 bases map to TRBD2. J gave up 4 bases and V 4 bases, and 3 bases lay outside the gene matches. Germline V lookup: CDR1 MGHDK, CDR2 SYGVNS. The CDR3 consists of 15 residues. The CDR3 bases are TGTGCCAGCAGTGCTAGCGGGGGGCCTTACAATGAGCAGTTCTTC. As protein: CASSASGGPYNEQFF.

This chain links TRBV7-8 with TRBJ2-1, with a possible D match to TRBD2 (6 bases). Germline values: CDR1 SGHVS, CDR2 FQNEAQ. Trimming removed 3 bases from V and 2 bases from J, with 20 bases in between. This CDR3 has 18 amino acids. CDR3 region: CASSLESGRPNPYNEQFF. The CDR3 bases are TGTGCCAGCAGCTTGGAATCCGGGAGACCAAACCCCTACAATGAGCAGTTCTTC.

The CDR3 region is CASSEIEFTGELFF. The CDR3 DNA reads as TGTGCCAGCAGTGAGATAGAGTTCACCGGGGAGCTGTTTTTT. The V and J genes are TRBV6-4 and TRBJ2-2; no firm D call. CDR1 MRHNA and CDR2 SNTAGT come from the germline V gene. V lost 3 bases and J 4 bases, leaving 9 bases between the germline ends. The CDR3 is made up of 14 amino acids.

The chain links TRBV30 to TRBJ2-5; D is unresolved. From germline, CDR1 is GTSNPN and CDR2 SVGIG (reference sequence). The CDR3 is made up of 12 amino acids. V shed 3 bases and J shed 3 bases, with 8 bases lying between them. Here the CDR3 DNA reads TGTGCCTGGAGCGTCCACAAAGAGACCCAGTACTTC. It yields the protein CAWSVHKETQYF.

The chain carries TRBV6-1 and TRBJ1-5, with D unresolved. The V and J ends lost 2 bases and 4 bases respectively, with 18 bases between them. The V gene's germline CDR1 is MNHNS and CDR2 SASEGT. CDR3 size: 17 residues. CDR3 loop: CASSEPLKLGRNQPQHF. DNA of the CDR3: TGTGCCAGCAGTGAACCCCTTAAACTGGGGAGGAATCAGCCCCAGCATTTT.

The chain uses TRBV5-6 and TRBJ1-6, with 8 bases identical to TRBD1. Unmatched junction bases numbered 6, after V lost 4 bases and J lost 9 bases. The CDR3 is 14 residues long. Germline lookup yields CDR1 SGHDT and CDR2 YYEEEE. In DNA, the CDR3 is TGTGCCAGCAGCATAGGACAGGGAATTTCACCCCTCCACTTT. Its translation: CASSIGQGISPLHF. Based on the CDR3 plus reference TRBV5-6 and TRBJ1-6, the full variable domain is DAGVTQSPTHLIKTRGQQVTLRCSPKSGHDTVSWYQQALGQGPQFIFQYYEEEERQRGNFPDRFSGHQFPNYSSELNVNALLLGDSALYLCASSIGQGISPLHFGNGTRLTVT.

The chain has TRBV15 and TRBJ2-7; D is possibly TRBD1 (5 bases). The CDR3 is 13 residues long. The V end was cut by 4 bases, the J end by 2 bases, with 9 bases between. CDR1 LNHNV and CDR2 YYDKDF come from the germline V gene (reference sequence). CDR3 nucleotide sequence: TGTGCCACCAGCATCGACAGAGCCTACGAGCAGTACTTC. This codes for CATSIDRAYEQYF.

The V and J genes are TRBV5-5 and TRBJ2-5; 10 bases align to TRBD1. V was clipped by 2 bases and J by 5 bases; unmatched bases: 9. This CDR3 has 16 residues. Germline V gives CDR1 SGHKS, CDR2 YYEKEE (reference sequence). Here the CDR3 reads CASSLPTTGGAETQYF. DNA for the CDR3: TGTGCCAGCAGCTTACCGACGACAGGGGGCGCTGAGACCCAGTACTTC.

The CDR3, as DNA: TGTGCCAGCATTTCTGGTACAGCCATGAACACTGAAGCTTTCTTT. This encodes CASISGTAMNTEAFF. This chain links TRBV28 with TRBJ1-1; D unclear. Germline values: CDR1 MDHEN, CDR2 SYDVKM. This CDR3 is 15 amino acids long. Trimming pared 7 bases from V and 0 bases from J, leaving 15 bases between.

CDR3 residues: CASSGQGTDGYTF. Written as DNA, the CDR3 is TGTGCCAGCAGTGGACAGGGGACAGATGGCTACACCTTC. J is TRBJ1-2 and V is TRBV25-1; TRBD1 aligns across 8 bases. Germline assignment: CDR1 MGHDK and CDR2 SYGVNS. CDR3 length: 13 amino acids. Germline trimming cut 4 bases from V and 6 bases from J; bases unmatched to any gene: 4.